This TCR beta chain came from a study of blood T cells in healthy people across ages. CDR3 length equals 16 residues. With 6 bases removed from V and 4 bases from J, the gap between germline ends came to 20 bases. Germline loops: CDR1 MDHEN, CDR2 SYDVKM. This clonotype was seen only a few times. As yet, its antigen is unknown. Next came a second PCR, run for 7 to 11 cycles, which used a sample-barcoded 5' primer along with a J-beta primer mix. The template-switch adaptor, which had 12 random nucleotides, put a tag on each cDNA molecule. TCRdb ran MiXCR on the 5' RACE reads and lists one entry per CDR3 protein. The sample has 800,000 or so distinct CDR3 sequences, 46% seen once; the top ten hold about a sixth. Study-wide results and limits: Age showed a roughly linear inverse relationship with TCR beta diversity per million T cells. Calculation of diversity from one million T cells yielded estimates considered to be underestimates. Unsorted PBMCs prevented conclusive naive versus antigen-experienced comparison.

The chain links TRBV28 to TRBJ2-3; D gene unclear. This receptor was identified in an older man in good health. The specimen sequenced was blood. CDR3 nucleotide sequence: TGTGCCAGCAGCCCCTTAGCACAACCCCCCGCAGATACGCAGTATTTT. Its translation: CASSPLAQPPADTQYF. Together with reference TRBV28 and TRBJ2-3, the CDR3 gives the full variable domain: DVKVTQSSRYLVKRTGEKVFLECVQDMDHENMFWYRQDPGLGLRLIYFSYDVKMKEKGDIPEGYSVSREKKERFSLILESASTNQTSMYLCASSPLAQPPADTQYFGPGTRLTVL.